Each of the 31 T cell receptor beta chains below was sequenced from the same sample in a study of radiotherapy plus CTLA-4 blockade in lung cancer. TCRdb keeps only in-frame clones here, not all; method: immunoSEQ multiplex PCR. In the table there are 80,000 to 95,000 clones, roughly four fifths of which are singletons. Sequences were derived from peripheral blood, sampled from a patient treated with radiotherapy plus ipilimumab. These receptors all come from a human donor with non-small cell lung cancer who had stable disease on radiotherapy plus ipilimumab.

V and J are TRBV7-3 and TRBJ2-5, with 13 bases lining up with TRBD2. The germline V gene has CDR1 SGHTA and CDR2 FQGTGA. The CDR3 runs 16 residues. The J segment lost 2 bases and the V segment lost 3 bases, leaving 3 bases of the junction unmatched. CDR3 sequence (DNA): TGTGCCAGCAGCTTTGGACTAGCGGGGGAGCAAGAGACCCAGTACTTC. Translation gives CASSFGLAGEQETQYF.

The chain employs TRBV28 and TRBJ2-7, with D perhaps matching TRBD1 (5 bases). Germline loops: CDR1 MDHEN, CDR2 SYDVKM. The CDR3 is 12 residues long. V lost 6 bases to trimming and J lost 3 bases, with 9 bases between them. CDR3 in DNA: TGTGCCAGCAGCACAGGCTACTACGAGCAGTACTTC. It translates to CASSTGYYEQYF.

The chain employs TRBV9 and TRBJ1-3; 10 bases are shared with TRBD1. The CDR3 runs to 15 residues. V lost 3 bases, J lost 6 bases, and 6 bases stayed unmatched. Germline CDR1 is SGDLS and CDR2 is YYNGEE. The CDR3, as DNA: TGTGCCAGCAGCGAGGGACAGGGGTTAGCAAACACCATATATTTT. Amino acids: CASSEGQGLANTIYF.

CDR3 sequence: CASKPSFWAYNEQFF. The CDR3 nucleotides read TGTGCCAGCAAACCTAGCTTTTGGGCCTACAATGAGCAGTTCTTC. This rearrangement joins TRBV6-5 to TRBJ2-1, with D possibly TRBD2 on 5 matching bases. Germline assignment: CDR1 MNHEY and CDR2 SVGAGI. V was cut by 7 bases and J by 2 bases, with 15 bases left in between. The CDR3 extends over 15 amino acids.

CDR3 in DNA: TGTGCCAGCAGCTTAGTTCCAGTCAATAATTCACCCCTCCACTTT. It is translated as CASSLVPVNNSPLHF. The rearrangement links TRBV11-2 to TRBJ1-6, with D uncertain. The CDR3 loop spans 15 amino acids. Between the trimmed V and J ends, which lost 1 base and 5 bases, there was a span of 9 bases. Per the germline V gene, CDR1 is SGHAT and CDR2 is FQNNGV.

CDR3 DNA: TGTGCCAGCAGATACGCGACTTTCGGGGAGCTGTTTTTT. Residues: CASRYATFGELFF. The chain uses TRBV6-5 and TRBJ2-2; D is unclear. CDR1 is MNHEY and CDR2 is SVGAGI in the germline V gene. The V end was cut by 6 bases, the J end by 7 bases, with 12 bases between. The CDR3 contains 13 residues.

In nucleotides, the CDR3 is TGTGCCAGCTCAAACGGACAGGTTGGGCTCGGGGAGCTGTTTTTT. This codes for CASSNGQVGLGELFF. The chain combines TRBV18 with TRBJ2-2; 7 nucleotides align to TRBD1. The CDR3 loop spans 15 amino acids. Unmatched junction bases numbered 10, after V lost 5 bases and J lost 7 bases. Germline V lookup: CDR1 KGHSH, CDR2 LQKENI.

This clone has a single count. This rearrangement joins TRBV5-1 to TRBJ2-5, with 13 positions matching TRBD2. The V gene end was trimmed by 5 bases and the J gene end by 2 bases; junction bases not matched to a gene: 3. The CDR3 covers 15 residues. Germline CDR1 reads SGHRS; CDR2 reads YFSETQ. The CDR3 DNA follows: TGCGCCAGCAGTTGGACTAGCGGGGGTCAAGAGACCCAGTACTTC. Its protein product is CASSWTSGGQETQYF.

This rearrangement joins TRBV7-8 to TRBJ2-7, with D possibly TRBD2 on 7 matching bases. Per the germline V gene, CDR1 is SGHVS and CDR2 is FQNEAQ. The CDR3 spans 19 residues. V was cut by 1 base and J by 4 bases, with 26 bases left in between. The CDR3 sequence: CASSLGAVGGTNLIYEQYF. The CDR3 region has the DNA TGTGCCAGCAGCTTAGGGGCGGTGGGAGGGACAAATCTTATTTACGAGCAGTACTTC.

J is TRBJ1-3 and V is TRBV7-8; D not certain. Trimming removed 1 base at V and 1 base at J, with 14 bases between. Germline V CDR1 and CDR2: SGHVS, FQNEAQ. This CDR3 comprises 17 residues. DNA for the CDR3: TGTGCCAGCAGCTTAGGGGCCTTGGGTGGATCTGGAAACACCATATATTTT. Translated: CASSLGALGGSGNTIYF.

CDR3 protein: CASSYSRTPGETQYF. The CDR3 region has the DNA TGTGCCAGCAGTTACTCCCGGACCCCTGGGGAGACCCAGTACTTC. The chain carries TRBV6-5 and TRBJ2-5; no clear D gene. This CDR3 region has 15 residues. Germline V gene sequence: CDR1 MNHEY, CDR2 SVGAGI. V lost 0 bases and J 5 bases, leaving 13 bases between the germline ends.

A word on this clone: A read error may account for a junction end that differs from germline. V gene TRBV7-2 combines with J gene TRBJ2-1, with D possibly called TRBD1 or TRBD2 (5 bases each). This CDR3 has 16 amino acids. Germline CDR1 reads SGHTA; CDR2 reads FQGNSA. The CDR3 loop reads CASSSRLRGSNNEQFF. DNA for the CDR3: TGTGCCAGCAGTTCCAGGTTGAGGGGCTCCAACAATGAGCAGTTCTTC.

The CDR3 sequence: CASCDLAKNIQYF. The CDR3 bases are TGCGCCAGCTGTGATCTAGCCAAAAACATTCAGTACTTC. The chain is built from TRBV5-1 and TRBJ2-4; D remains ambiguous. This CDR3 region has 13 residues. V gave up 7 bases and J gave up 0 bases, with 8 bases separating them. Germline CDR1 and CDR2: SGHRS and YFSETQ.

The J gene is TRBJ2-3, the V gene TRBV5-8; the match to TRBD2 covers 10 bases. The CDR3 contains 19 residues. V lost 3 bases to trimming and J lost 3 bases; unmatched junction nucleotides: 16. Germline V gives CDR1 SGHTS, CDR2 YDEGEE. The CDR3 is CASSSGLLAGRLSTDTQYF. The CDR3 bases are TGTGCCAGCAGCTCTGGTTTACTAGCGGGACGCCTTTCAACAGATACGCAGTATTTT.

The chain employs TRBV21-1 and TRBJ2-5; the tabulated D call, TRBD1, remains unverified against the DNA. TRBV21-1 is an annotated pseudogene. The CDR3 length is 17 residues. The CDR3 DNA reads as TGTGCCAGCAGCAAAAAGGGCAGGGAATTGGTCCAAGAGACCCAGTACTTC. It encodes CASSKKGRELVQETQYF.

In regard to this clone: Germline and junction disagree at one end, which may indicate a read error. The chain's CDR3 is CASSPQGGRFGVSGGIRF. Written as DNA, the CDR3 is TGCGCCAGCAGCCCGCAGGGGGGACGTTTTGGAGTCAGTGGGGGGATCCGTTTT. This chain uses TRBV5-1 with TRBJ1-4, with TRBD1 identical over 7 bases. The CDR3 contains 18 residues. Per germline, CDR1 SGHRS and CDR2 YFSETQ.

CDR3 coding DNA: TGTGCCAGCAGTTGGTCCAAAGATTGGAAGGATACGCAGTATTTT. Its translation is CASSWSKDWKDTQYF. The chain employs TRBV27 and TRBJ2-3; D is unclear. V lost 4 bases to trimming and J lost 6 bases, with 17 bases between them. Germline V CDR1 and CDR2: MNHEY, SMNVEV (reference sequence). The CDR3 loop spans 15 amino acids.

The rearrangement uses TRBV5-5 and TRBJ2-7; 9 bases line up with TRBD1. CDR3 length equals 19 residues. The J segment lost 4 bases and the V segment lost 7 bases, leaving 24 bases of the junction unmatched. CDR1 and CDR2 from the germline V gene are SGHKS and YYEKEE (reference sequence). In DNA, the CDR3 is TGTGCCAGCGGCACCCTTTTGCAGATACAAGTTGACAGGGGGTACGAGCAGTACTTC. Translated: CASGTLLQIQVDRGYEQYF. The complete variable domain, with remaining parts taken from reference TRBV5-5 and TRBJ2-7, reads DAGVTQSPTHLIKTRGQQVTLRCSPISGHKSVSWYQQVLGQGPQFIFQYYEKEERGRGNFPDRFSARQFPNYSSELNVNALLLGDSALYLCASGTLLQIQVDRGYEQYFGPGTRLTVT.

This clone was found once. This rearrangement joins TRBV27 to TRBJ1-4, with unresolved D. The CDR3 covers 14 residues. Deletions cut 6 bases from V and 6 bases from J, with 14 bases between. Per the germline V gene, CDR1 is MNHEY and CDR2 is SMNVEV (reference sequence). This CDR3 reads CASRLHEYHEKLFF. The DNA for the CDR3 is TGTGCCAGCAGACTCCACGAGTACCATGAAAAACTGTTTTTT.

This chain uses TRBV21-1 with TRBJ1-1. TRBV21-1 is assigned pseudogene status. This CDR3 comprises 14 residues. The CDR3 here is CASSKAGKDDEAFF. The CDR3 nucleotides read TGTGCCAGCAGCAAAGCTGGAAAAGACGATGAAGCTTTCTTT.

V and J are TRBV18 and TRBJ2-2; a weak D match, TRBD1 (5 bases). Looked up from germline, CDR1 is KGHSH and CDR2 is LQKENI. This CDR3 has 14 residues. Trimming pared 6 bases from V and 6 bases from J, leaving 14 bases between. Here the CDR3 DNA reads TGTGCCAGCTCGTCCAGGGAAGGGGCCGGGGAGCTGTTTTTT. It encodes CASSSREGAGELFF.

This clone was seen a handful of times. The V gene is TRBV6-5, the J gene TRBJ1-2; TRBD1 might be the D (6 bases). CDR1 and CDR2 (germline): MNHEY, SVGAGI. V lost 5 bases, J lost 6 bases, and 13 bases lay in between. The CDR3 is made up of 13 amino acids. CDR3 nucleotides: TGTGCCAGCAGTAACCCCCAGGGGAATGGCTACACCTTC. Translated, it gives CASSNPQGNGYTF.

The chain combines TRBV2 with TRBJ1-4; 8 nucleotides agree with TRBD1. The CDR3 spans 14 residues. V gave up 8 bases and J gave up 8 bases; unmatched junction bases: 10. Germline V CDR1 and CDR2: SNHLY, FYNNEI. The CDR3 bases are TGTGCCAGCGGAAAGACAGGGGTGGGAGAAAAACTGTTTTTT. Translating it yields CASGKTGVGEKLFF.

This rearrangement joins TRBV27 to TRBJ1-1; D is uncertain. The V end was cut by 3 bases, the J end by 1 base, with 6 bases between. Germline V lookup: CDR1 MNHEY, CDR2 SMNVEV (reference sequence). This CDR3 has 13 residues. In DNA form, the CDR3 reads TGTGCCAGCAGTTTCGCGGGGAACACTGAAGCTTTCTTT. Translated: CASSFAGNTEAFF.

The V gene is TRBV6-1, the J gene TRBJ2-2; the match to TRBD1 covers 8 bases. Germline V gene lookup returns CDR1 MNHNS and CDR2 SASEGT. J gave up 5 bases and V 7 bases, and 9 bases lay outside the gene matches. The CDR3 covers 15 residues. This CDR3 is CASILDRVATGELFF. DNA of the CDR3: TGTGCCAGCATCCTGGACAGGGTTGCGACCGGGGAGCTGTTTTTT.

This clone was detected a few times. V usage is TRBV2 and J usage is TRBJ2-2; 8 bases agree with TRBD2. The V gene end was trimmed by 2 bases and the J gene end by 7 bases; junction bases not matched to a gene: 3. This CDR3 region has 14 residues. Germline loops: CDR1 SNHLY, CDR2 FYNNEI. CDR3 in DNA: TGTGCCAGCAGTGAAACCCTAGCGGGCGGGGAGCTGTTTTTT. Amino acid sequence: CASSETLAGGELFF.

This clone was seen a few times. V and J are TRBV5-4 and TRBJ2-1; D is perhaps TRBD1 or TRBD2 (5 bases each). CDR3 length: 14 residues. Germline V gene sequence: CDR1 SGHNT, CDR2 YYREEE (reference sequence). Between the trimmed V and J ends, which lost 0 bases and 7 bases, there was a span of 11 bases. The CDR3 region is CASSLAGRSNEQFF. The CDR3 DNA reads as TGTGCCAGCAGCTTGGCGGGGCGGTCGAATGAGCAGTTCTTC.

This chain uses TRBV28 with TRBJ1-5; D may be TRBD1 (6 bases). The CDR3 totals 14 residues. The V and J ends lost 2 bases and 7 bases respectively, with 12 bases between them. Germline V gives CDR1 MDHEN, CDR2 SYDVKM. The CDR3 reads CASSLQGLLQPQHF. In DNA, the CDR3 is TGTGCCAGCAGTTTACAGGGGCTTTTGCAGCCCCAGCATTTT.

This clone was observed a few times. The CDR3 nucleotides are TGTGCCAGCAGTGACCCCGGACAGCTCAGCTCCTACGAGCAGTACTTC. As protein: CASSDPGQLSSYEQYF. V is TRBV2 and J is TRBJ2-7, with D tentatively TRBD1 (6 bases). Germline CDR1 reads SNHLY; CDR2 reads FYNNEI. The CDR3 spans 16 residues. With 3 bases removed from V and 0 bases from J, the gap between germline ends came to 15 bases.

The chain carries TRBV19 and TRBJ2-2; possible D gene TRBD1, 6 bases. The V end was cut by 5 bases, the J end by 4 bases, with 11 bases between. In germline, CDR1 is LNHDA, CDR2 SQIVND (reference sequence). The CDR3 is 14 amino acids. This CDR3 reads CASSSTRGTGELFF. In DNA form, the CDR3 reads TGTGCCAGTAGTTCAACCAGGGGCACCGGGGAGCTGTTTTTT.

This clone was detected only a few times. J is TRBJ2-7 and V is TRBV7-9; D not certain. With 1 base removed from V and 2 bases from J, the gap between germline ends came to 6 bases. CDR3 length equals 13 residues. The germline V gene has CDR1 SEHNR and CDR2 FQNEAQ (reference sequence). The CDR3 loop is CASSLGRAYEQYF. The CDR3 DNA reads TGTGCCAGCAGCTTAGGTCGAGCCTACGAGCAGTACTTC.